The clone carrying this T cell receptor (beta chain) was counted only a few times. This clone may be a read error of a much larger clone one base away. Three rounds of nested PCR, following a modified ARM-PCR protocol, produced the TCRbeta library. Each CDR3 protein gets one entry after TCRdb re-called the multiplex PCR reads with MiXCR. The top ten clones hold around 30% of a sample with almost 75,000 distinct CDR3 sequences, under 70% of them seen once. This sample stems from a study of tumor and adjacent non-tumor tissue in lung cancer. The template was RNA from unsorted bulk tissue. Distant lung tissue was collected more than 3 cm away from the tumor edge. Newly diagnosed lung cancer patients had thoracic surgery in China, August–late 2014, without prior chemotherapy. This sequence originates from a woman aged 45-59 years with non-small cell lung cancer. Input material: distant non-tumor lung tissue.

The CDR3 protein is CASSQMTVREKLFF. Written as DNA, the CDR3 is TGCGCCAGCAGCCAGATGACAGTACGTGAAAAACTGTTTTTT. The chain links TRBV4-1 to TRBJ1-4; the D gene is possibly TRBD1 (5 bases). From germline, CDR1 is MGHRA and CDR2 YSYEKL. The CDR3 runs to 14 residues. V was pared by 3 bases and J by 7 bases, with 12 bases between.